This T cell receptor (beta chain) appears in the sequencing data of a study of blood T cells in healthy people across ages. CDR3 length equals 18 residues. Germline V gives CDR1 MNHEY, CDR2 SVGEGT. After removal of 0 bases from V and 7 bases from J, the junction contained 17 bases not matched to a gene. A word on this clonotype: Its antigen is unidentified.

Study findings and constraints: The unsorted PBMCs prevented any conclusive comparison of naive versus antigen-experienced cells.

Combining a sample-barcoded 5' primer with a J-beta primer mix, a second PCR ran for about 6 to 11 cycles. TCRdb analysed the 5' RACE reads with MiXCR anew, one entry per CDR3 protein. The repertoire has some 900,000 distinct CDR3 sequences, about 44% of them found once; the top ten carry under 15%. This TCR derives from a man aged 30-40 years in good health. The V call is TRBV6-2 or TRBV6-3, the J call TRBJ1-2, with 7 bases fitting TRBD1. Sequenced: blood. CDR3 sequence reads: CASSYSRDRPLTGFGYTF. The CDR3 DNA reads as TGTGCCAGCAGTTACTCGCGGGACCGACCTTTGACAGGGTTTGGCTACACCTTC.